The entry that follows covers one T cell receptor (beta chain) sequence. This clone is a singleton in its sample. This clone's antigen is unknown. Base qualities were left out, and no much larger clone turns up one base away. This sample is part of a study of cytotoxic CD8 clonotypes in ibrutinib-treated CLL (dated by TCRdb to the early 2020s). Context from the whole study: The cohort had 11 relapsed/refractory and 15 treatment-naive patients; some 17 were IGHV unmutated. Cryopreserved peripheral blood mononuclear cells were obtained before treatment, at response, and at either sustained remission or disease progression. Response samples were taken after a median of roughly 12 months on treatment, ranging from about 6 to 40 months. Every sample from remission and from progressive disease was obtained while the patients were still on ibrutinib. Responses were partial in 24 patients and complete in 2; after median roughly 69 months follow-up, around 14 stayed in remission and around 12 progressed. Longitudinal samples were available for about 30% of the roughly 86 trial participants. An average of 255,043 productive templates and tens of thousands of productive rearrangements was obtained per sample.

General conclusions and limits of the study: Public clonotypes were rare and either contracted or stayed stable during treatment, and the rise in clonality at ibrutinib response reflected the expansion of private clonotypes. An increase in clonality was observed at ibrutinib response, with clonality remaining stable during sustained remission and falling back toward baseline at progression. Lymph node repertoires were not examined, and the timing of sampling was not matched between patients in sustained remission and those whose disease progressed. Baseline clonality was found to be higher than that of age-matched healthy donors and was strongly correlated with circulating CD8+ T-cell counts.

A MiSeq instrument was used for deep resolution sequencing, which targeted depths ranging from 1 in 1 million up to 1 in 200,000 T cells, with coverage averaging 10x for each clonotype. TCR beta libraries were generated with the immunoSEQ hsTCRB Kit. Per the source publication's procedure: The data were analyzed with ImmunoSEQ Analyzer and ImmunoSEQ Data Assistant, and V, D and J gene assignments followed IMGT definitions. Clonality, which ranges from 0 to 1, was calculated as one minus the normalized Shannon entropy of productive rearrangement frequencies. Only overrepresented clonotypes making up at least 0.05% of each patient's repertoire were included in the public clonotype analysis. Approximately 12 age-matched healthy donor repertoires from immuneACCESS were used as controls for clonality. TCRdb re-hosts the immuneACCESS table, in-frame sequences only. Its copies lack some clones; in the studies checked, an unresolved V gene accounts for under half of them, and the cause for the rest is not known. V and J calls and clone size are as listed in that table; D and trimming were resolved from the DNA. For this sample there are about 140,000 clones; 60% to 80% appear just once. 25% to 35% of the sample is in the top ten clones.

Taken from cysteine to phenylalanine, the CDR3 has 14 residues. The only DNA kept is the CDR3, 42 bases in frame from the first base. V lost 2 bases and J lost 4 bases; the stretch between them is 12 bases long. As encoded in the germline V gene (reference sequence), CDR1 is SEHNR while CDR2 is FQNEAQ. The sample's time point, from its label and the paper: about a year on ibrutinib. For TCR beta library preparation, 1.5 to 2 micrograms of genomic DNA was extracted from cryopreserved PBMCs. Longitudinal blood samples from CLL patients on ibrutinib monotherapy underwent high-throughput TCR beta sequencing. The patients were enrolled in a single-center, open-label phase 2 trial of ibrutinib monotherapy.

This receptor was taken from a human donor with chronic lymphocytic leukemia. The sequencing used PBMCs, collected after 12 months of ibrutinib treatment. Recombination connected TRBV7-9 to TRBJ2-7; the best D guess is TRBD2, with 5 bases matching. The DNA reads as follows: TGTGCCAGCAGCTTACGTGAGGGTCGGTACGAGCAGTACTTC. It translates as CASSLREGRYEQYF.